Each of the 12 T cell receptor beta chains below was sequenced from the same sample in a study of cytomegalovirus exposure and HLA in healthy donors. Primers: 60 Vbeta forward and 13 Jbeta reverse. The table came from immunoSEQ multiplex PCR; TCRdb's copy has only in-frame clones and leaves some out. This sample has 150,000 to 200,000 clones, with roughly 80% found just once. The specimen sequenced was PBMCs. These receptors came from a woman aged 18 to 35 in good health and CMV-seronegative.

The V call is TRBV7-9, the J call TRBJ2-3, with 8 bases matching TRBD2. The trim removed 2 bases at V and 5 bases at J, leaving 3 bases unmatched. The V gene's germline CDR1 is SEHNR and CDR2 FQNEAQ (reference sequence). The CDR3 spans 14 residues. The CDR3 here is CASSLTSGRDTQYF. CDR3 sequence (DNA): TGTGCCAGCAGCTTAACTAGCGGTCGAGATACGCAGTATTTT.

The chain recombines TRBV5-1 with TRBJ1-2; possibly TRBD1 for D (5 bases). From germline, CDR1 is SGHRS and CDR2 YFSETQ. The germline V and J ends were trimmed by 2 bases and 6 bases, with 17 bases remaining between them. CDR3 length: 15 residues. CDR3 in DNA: TGCGCCAGCAGCTTTAAACAGGACCTAGGCGATGGCTACACCTTC. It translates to CASSFKQDLGDGYTF.

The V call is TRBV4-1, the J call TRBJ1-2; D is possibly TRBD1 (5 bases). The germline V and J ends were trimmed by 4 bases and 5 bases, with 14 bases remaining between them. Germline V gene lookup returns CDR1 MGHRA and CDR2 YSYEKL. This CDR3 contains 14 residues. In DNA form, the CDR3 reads TGCGCCAGCAGCCGAAGCCTGGGGCGGTATGGCTACACCTTC. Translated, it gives CASSRSLGRYGYTF.

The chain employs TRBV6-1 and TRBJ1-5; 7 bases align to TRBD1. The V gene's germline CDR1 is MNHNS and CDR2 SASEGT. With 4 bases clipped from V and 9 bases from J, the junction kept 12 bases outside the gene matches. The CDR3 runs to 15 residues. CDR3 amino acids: CASSGRGRSWVPQHF. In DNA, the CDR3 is TGTGCCAGCAGTGGGAGGGGGCGGAGTTGGGTGCCCCAGCATTTT.

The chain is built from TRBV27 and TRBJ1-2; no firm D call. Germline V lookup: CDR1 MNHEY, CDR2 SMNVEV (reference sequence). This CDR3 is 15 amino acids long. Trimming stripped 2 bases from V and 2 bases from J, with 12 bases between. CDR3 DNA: TGTGCCAGCAGTTTAGTAGAGGGTTGGAACTATGGCTACACCTTC. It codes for CASSLVEGWNYGYTF.

CDR3 nucleotides: TGTGCCAGCAGCGCCGGACTAGGCCCTTACAATGAGCAGTTCTTC. Its protein product is CASSAGLGPYNEQFF. This chain links TRBV7-8 with TRBJ2-1, with TRBD2 matching 7 bases. Looked up from germline, CDR1 is SGHVS and CDR2 is FQNEAQ. The CDR3 loop spans 15 amino acids. The V and J ends lost 5 bases and 4 bases, in that order; junction bases with no gene match: 8.

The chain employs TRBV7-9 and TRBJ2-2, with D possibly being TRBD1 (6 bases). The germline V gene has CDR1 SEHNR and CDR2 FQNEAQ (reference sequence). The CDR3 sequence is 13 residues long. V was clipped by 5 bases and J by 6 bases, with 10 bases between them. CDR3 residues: CASSPAGAGELFF. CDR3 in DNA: TGTGCCAGCAGCCCCGCAGGGGCCGGGGAGCTGTTTTTT.

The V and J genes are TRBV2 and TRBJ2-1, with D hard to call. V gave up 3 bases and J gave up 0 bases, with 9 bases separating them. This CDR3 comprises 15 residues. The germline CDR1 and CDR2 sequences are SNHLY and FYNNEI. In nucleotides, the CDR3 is TGTGCCAGCAGTGATAGCCCGAGCTCCTACAATGAGCAGTTCTTC. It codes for CASSDSPSSYNEQFF.

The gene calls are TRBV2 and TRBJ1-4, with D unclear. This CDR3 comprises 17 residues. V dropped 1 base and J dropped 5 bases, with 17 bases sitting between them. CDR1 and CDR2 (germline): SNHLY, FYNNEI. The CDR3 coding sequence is TGTGCCAGCAGTGAAGTGCTTAGTCCCCAAGAAAATGAAAAACTGTTTTTT. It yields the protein CASSEVLSPQENEKLFF.

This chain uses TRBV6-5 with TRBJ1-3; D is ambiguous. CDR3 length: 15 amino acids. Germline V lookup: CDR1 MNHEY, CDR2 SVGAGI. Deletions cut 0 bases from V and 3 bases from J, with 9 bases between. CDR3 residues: CASSYSSFGGNTIYF. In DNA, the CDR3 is TGTGCCAGCAGTTACTCATCTTTCGGTGGAAACACCATATATTTT.

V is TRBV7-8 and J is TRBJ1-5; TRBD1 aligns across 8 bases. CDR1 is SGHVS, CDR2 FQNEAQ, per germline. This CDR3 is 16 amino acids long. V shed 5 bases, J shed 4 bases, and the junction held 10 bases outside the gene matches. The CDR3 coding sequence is TGTGCCAGCAGCGGACCTCAGGGGGCTCATAATCAGCCCCAGCATTTT. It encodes CASSGPQGAHNQPQHF. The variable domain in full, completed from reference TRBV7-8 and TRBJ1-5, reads GAGVSQSPRYKVAKRGQDVALRCDPISGHVSLFWYQQALGQGPEFLTYFQNEAQLDKSGLPSDRFFAERPEGSVSTLKIQRTQQEDSAVYLCASSGPQGAHNQPQHFGDGTRLSIL.

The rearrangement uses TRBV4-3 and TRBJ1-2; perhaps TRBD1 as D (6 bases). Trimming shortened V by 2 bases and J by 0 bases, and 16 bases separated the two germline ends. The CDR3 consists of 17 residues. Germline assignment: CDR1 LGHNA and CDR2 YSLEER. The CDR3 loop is CASSQFRDTTPNYGYTF. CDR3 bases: TGCGCCAGCAGCCAATTCCGGGACACAACCCCTAACTATGGCTACACCTTC.